This T cell receptor beta chain came from a study of pediatric ulcerative colitis. About the study: Ulcerative colitis patients had pancolitis or left-sided colitis, with confirming histology.

The repertoire was sequenced with immunoSEQ multiplex PCR; TCRdb's copy has only in-frame clones and lacks some. Of about 36,000 clones listed, 73% are singletons. Germline lookup yields CDR1 SGHAT and CDR2 FQNNGV. This CDR3 comprises 17 residues. Trimming left V 5 bases short and J 2 bases short, with 21 bases between. On this clone: Its antigen is unidentified.

Whole-study results and caveats: Blood-derived T cells may be present in rectal pinch biopsies. Acute severe colitis showed lower rectal diversity from clonal expansions.

Rectal tissue came from one to two pinch biopsies taken at colonoscopy. The diagnostic colonoscopy in ulcerative colitis patients preceded any immunosuppressive treatment. The rearrangement uses TRBV11-2 and TRBJ2-5; weak D call: TRBD1 (6 bases). The specimen was gut tissue. The sequence came from a boy between 10 and 17 years old with moderate ulcerative colitis. Written as DNA, the CDR3 is TGTGCCAGCAGCCAAAAAACCGGACAGCTACTACAAGAGACCCAGTACTTC. Amino acid sequence: CASSQKTGQLLQETQYF.